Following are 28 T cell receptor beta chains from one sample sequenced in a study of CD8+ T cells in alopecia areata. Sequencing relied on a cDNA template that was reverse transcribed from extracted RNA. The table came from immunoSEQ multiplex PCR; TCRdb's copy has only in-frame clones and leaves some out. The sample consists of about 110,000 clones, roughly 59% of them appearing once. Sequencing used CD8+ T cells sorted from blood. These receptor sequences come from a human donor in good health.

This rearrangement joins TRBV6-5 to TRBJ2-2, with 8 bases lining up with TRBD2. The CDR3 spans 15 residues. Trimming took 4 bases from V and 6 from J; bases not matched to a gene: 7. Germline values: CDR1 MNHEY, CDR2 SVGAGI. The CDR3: CASSFYPGGAGELFF. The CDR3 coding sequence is TGTGCCAGCAGTTTCTACCCCGGGGGGGCCGGGGAGCTGTTTTTT.

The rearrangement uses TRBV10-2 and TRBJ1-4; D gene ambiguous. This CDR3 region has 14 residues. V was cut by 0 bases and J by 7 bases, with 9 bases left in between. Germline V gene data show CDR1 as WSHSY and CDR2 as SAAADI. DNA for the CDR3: TGCGCCAGCAGTGAGTCGGTCGAGACTGAAAAACTGTTTTTT. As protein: CASSESVETEKLFF.

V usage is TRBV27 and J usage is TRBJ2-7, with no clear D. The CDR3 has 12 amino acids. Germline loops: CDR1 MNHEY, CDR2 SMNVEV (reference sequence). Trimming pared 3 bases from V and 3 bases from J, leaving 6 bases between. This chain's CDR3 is CASSLDGYEQYF. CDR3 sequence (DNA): TGTGCCAGCAGTTTGGACGGCTACGAGCAGTACTTC.

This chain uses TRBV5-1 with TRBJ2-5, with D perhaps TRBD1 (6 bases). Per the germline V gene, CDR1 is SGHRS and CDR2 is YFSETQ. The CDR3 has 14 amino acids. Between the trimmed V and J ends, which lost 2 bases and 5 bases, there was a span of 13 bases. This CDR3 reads CASSFQGSGETQYF. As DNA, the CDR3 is TGCGCCAGCAGCTTCCAGGGGAGTGGCGAGACCCAGTACTTC.

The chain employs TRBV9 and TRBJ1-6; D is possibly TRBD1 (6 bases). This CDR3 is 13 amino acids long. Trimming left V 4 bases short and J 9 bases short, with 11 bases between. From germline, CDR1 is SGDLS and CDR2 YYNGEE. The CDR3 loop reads CASSKGGISPLHF. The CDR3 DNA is TGTGCCAGCAGCAAGGGGGGGATTTCACCCCTCCACTTT.

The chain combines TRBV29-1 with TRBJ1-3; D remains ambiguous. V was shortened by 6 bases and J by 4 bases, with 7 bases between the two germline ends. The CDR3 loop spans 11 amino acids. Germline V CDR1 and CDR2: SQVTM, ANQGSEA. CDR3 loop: CSVGSGNTIYF. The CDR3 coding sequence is TGCAGCGTGGGCTCGGGAAACACCATATATTTT.

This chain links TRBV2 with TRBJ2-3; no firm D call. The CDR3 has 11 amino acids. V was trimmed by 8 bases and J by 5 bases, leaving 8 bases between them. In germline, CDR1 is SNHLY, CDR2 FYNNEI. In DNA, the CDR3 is TGTGCCAGCCCTGGTGGAGATACGCAGTATTTT. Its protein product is CASPGGDTQYF.

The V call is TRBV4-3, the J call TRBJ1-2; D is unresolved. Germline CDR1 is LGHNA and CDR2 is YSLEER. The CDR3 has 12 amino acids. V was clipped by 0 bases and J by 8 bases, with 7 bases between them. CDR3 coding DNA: TGCGCCAGCAGCCAAGACGAGAGAGGCTACACCTTC. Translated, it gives CASSQDERGYTF.

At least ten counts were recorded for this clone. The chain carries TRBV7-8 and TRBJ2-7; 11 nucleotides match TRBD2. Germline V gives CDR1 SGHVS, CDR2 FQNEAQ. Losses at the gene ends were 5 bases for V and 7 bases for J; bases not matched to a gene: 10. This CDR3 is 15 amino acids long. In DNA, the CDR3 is TGTGCCAGCAGCCCCTTAGCGGGGGGGCCAGGGGAGCAGTACTTC. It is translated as CASSPLAGGPGEQYF. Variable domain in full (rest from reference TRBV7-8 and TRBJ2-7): GAGVSQSPRYKVAKRGQDVALRCDPISGHVSLFWYQQALGQGPEFLTYFQNEAQLDKSGLPSDRFFAERPEGSVSTLKIQRTQQEDSAVYLCASSPLAGGPGEQYFGPGTRLTVT.

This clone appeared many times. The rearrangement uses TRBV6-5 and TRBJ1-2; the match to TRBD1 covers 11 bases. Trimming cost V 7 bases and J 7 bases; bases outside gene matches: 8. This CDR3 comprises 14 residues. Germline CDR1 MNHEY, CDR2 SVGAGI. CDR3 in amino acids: CASTGQGAGIGYTF. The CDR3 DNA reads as TGTGCCAGCACCGGACAGGGGGCGGGGATTGGCTACACCTTC.

The CDR3 spells CASTPGGGFGYNEQFF. The CDR3 DNA reads as TGTGCCAGCACCCCCGGGGGGGGGTTTGGCTACAATGAGCAGTTCTTC. This chain connects TRBV7-8 to TRBJ2-1; 8 bases match TRBD2. Germline loops: CDR1 SGHVS, CDR2 FQNEAQ. V was pared by 7 bases and J by 3 bases, with 11 bases of the junction left unmatched. The CDR3 covers 16 residues.

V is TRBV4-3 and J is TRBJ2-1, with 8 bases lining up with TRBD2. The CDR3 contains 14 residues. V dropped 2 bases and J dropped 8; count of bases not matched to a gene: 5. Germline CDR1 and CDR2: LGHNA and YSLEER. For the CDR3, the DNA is TGCGCCAGCAGCCAAACGGGGGGGACGGATGAGCAGTTCTTC. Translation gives CASSQTGGTDEQFF.

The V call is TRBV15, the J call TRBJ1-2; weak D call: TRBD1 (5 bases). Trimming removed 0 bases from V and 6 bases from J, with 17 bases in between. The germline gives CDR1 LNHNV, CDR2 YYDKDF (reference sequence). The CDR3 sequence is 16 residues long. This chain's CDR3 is CATSRDWSPGTHGYTF. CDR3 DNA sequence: TGTGCCACCAGCAGAGATTGGTCGCCAGGGACCCATGGCTACACCTTC. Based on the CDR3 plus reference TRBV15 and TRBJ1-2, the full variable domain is DAMVIQNPRYQVTQFGKPVTLSCSQTLNHNVMYWYQQKSSQAPKLLFHYYDKDFNNEADTPDNFQSRRPNTSFCFLDIRSPGLGDTAMYLCATSRDWSPGTHGYTFGSGTRLTVV.

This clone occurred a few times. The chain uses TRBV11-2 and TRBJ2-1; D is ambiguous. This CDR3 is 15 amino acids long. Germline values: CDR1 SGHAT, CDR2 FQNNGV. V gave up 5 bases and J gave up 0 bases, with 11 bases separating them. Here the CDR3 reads CASSLGYSSYNEQFF. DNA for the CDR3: TGTGCCAGCAGCCTTGGGTACAGCTCCTACAATGAGCAGTTCTTC.

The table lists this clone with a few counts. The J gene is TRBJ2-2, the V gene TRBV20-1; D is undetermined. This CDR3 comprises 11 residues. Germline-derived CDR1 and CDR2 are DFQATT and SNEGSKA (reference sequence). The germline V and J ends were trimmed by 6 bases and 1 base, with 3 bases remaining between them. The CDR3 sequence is CSAQNTGELFF. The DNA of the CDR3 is TGCAGTGCCCAGAACACCGGGGAGCTGTTTTTT.

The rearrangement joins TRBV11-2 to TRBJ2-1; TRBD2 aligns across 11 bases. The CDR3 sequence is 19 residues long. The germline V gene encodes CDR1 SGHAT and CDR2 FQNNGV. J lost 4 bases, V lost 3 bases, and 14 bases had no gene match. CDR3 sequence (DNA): TGTGCCAGCAGCTTGGGTAGCCCCGCTAGCGGGGGGCCTTACAATGAGCAGTTCTTC. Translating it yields CASSLGSPASGGPYNEQFF.

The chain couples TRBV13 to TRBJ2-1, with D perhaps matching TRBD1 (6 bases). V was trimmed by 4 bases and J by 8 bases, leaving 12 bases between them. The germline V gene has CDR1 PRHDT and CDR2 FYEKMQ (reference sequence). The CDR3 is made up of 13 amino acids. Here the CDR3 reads CASSSPGAHEQFF. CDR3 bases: TGTGCCAGCAGCTCCCCAGGGGCCCATGAGCAGTTCTTC.

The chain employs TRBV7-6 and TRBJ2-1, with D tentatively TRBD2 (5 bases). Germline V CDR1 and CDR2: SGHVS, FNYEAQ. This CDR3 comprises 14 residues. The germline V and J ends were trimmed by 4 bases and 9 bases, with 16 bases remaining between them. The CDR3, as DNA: TGTGCCAGCAGCTCAGGTGGAGGACTGCTTGAGCAGTTCTTC. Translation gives CASSSGGGLLEQFF. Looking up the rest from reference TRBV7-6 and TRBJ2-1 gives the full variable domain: GAGVSQSPRYKVTKRGQDVALRCDPISGHVSLYWYRQALGQGPEFLTYFNYEAQQDKSGLPNDRFSAERPEGSISTLTIQRTEQRDSAMYRCASSSGGGLLEQFFGPGTRLTVL.

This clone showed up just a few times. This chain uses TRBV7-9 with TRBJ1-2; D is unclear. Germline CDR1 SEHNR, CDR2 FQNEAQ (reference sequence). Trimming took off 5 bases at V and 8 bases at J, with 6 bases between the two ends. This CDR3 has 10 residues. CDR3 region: CASSKAGYTF. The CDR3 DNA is TGTGCCAGCAGCAAGGCGGGCTACACCTTC.

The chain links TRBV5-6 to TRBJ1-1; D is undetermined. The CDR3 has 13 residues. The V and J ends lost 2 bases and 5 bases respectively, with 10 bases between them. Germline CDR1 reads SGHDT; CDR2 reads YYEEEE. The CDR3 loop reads CASSFGRPTEAFF. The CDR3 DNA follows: TGTGCCAGCAGCTTTGGCCGGCCGACTGAAGCTTTCTTT.

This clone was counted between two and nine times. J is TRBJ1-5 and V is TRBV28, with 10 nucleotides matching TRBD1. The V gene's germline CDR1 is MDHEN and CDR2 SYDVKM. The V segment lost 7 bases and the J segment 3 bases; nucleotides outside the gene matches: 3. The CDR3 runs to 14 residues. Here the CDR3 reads CASKGQGINQPQHF. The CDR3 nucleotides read TGTGCCAGCAAGGGACAGGGGATCAATCAGCCCCAGCATTTT. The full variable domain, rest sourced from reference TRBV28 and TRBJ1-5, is DVKVTQSSRYLVKRTGEKVFLECVQDMDHENMFWYRQDPGLGLRLIYFSYDVKMKEKGDIPEGYSVSREKKERFSLILESASTNQTSMYLCASKGQGINQPQHFGDGTRLSIL.

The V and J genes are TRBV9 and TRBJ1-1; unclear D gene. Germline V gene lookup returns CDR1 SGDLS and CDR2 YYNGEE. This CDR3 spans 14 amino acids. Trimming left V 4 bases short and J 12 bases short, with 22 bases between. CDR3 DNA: TGTGCCAGCAGCAAGGATTTGGGCGGTGGTGAGTCTTTCTTT. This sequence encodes CASSKDLGGGESFF.

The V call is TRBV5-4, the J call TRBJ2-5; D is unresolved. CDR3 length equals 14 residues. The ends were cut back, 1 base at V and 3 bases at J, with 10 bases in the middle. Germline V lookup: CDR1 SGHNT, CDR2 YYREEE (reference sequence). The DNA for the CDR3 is TGTGCCAGCAGCTTGATTTTGGAAAAAGAGACCCAGTACTTC. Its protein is CASSLILEKETQYF.

Written as DNA, the CDR3 is TGTGCCAGCAGCTTATATTTGACGGGGGGGTTTAATGAGCAGTTCTTC. Its protein is CASSLYLTGGFNEQFF. This chain joins TRBV11-2 and TRBJ2-1, with TRBD2 identical over 8 bases. From germline, CDR1 is SGHAT and CDR2 FQNNGV. Germline trimming cut 2 bases from V and 7 bases from J; bases unmatched to any gene: 10. There are 16 residues in the CDR3. The entire variable domain, with the rest obtained from reference TRBV11-2 and TRBJ2-1, is as follows: EAGVAQSPRYKIIEKRQSVAFWCNPISGHATLYWYQQILGQGPKLLIQFQNNGVVDDSQLPKDRFSAERLKGVDSTLKIQPAKLEDSAVYLCASSLYLTGGFNEQFFGPGTRLTVL.

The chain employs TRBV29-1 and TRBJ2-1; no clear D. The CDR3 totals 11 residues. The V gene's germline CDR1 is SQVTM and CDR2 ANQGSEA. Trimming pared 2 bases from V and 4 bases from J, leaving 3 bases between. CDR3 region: CSVEKYNEQFF. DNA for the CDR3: TGCAGCGTTGAAAAGTACAATGAGCAGTTCTTC.

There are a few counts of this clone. For the CDR3, the DNA is TGTGCCAGCGGAGGACTAGGACGGCGGAACACTGAAGCTTTCTTT. This translates into CASGGLGRRNTEAFF. The chain has TRBV6-7 and TRBJ1-1, with D unresolved. TRBV6-7 is filed as an ORF, its function uncertain. The CDR3 sequence is 15 residues long. V was clipped by 8 bases and J by 1 base, with 17 bases between them.

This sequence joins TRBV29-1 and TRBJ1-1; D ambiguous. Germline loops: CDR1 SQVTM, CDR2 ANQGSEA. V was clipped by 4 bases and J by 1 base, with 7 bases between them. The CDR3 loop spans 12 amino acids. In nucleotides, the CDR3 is TGCAGCGTTGCGACTGGGAACACTGAAGCTTTCTTT. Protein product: CSVATGNTEAFF. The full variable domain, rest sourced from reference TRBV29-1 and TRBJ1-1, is SAVISQKPSRDICQRGTSLTIQCQVDSQVTMMFWYRQQPGQSLTLIATANQGSEATYESGFVIDKFPISRPNLTFSTLTVSNMSPEDSSIYLCSVATGNTEAFFGQGTRLTVV.

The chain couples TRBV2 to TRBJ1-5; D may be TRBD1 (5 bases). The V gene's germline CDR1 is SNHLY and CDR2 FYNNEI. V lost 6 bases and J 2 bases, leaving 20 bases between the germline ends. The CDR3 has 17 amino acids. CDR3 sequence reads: CASRKDPNGGGNQPQHF. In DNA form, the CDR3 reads TGTGCCAGCAGGAAAGACCCGAATGGGGGTGGCAATCAGCCCCAGCATTTT. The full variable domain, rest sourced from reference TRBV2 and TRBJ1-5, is EPEVTQTPSHQVTQMGQEVILRCVPISNHLYFYWYRQILGQKVEFLVSFYNNEISEKSEIFDDQFSVERPDGSNFTLKIRSTKLEDSAMYFCASRKDPNGGGNQPQHFGDGTRLSIL.